This T cell receptor beta chain was captured by sequencing in a study of human T cells and chemical hapten exposure. Study at large: Sensitization used 2% DPC on roughly 2 cm by roughly 2 cm upper inner arm skin.

The time point is: patch test 2, 6 weeks after DPC sensitization. Treatment noted: therapeutic diphenylcyclopropenone sensitization with weekly scalp DPC. Within the library, unique molecular identifiers were attached to each individual cDNA molecule. TCRdb re-derived calls from the RACE reads in MiXCR, one entry per CDR3 protein. The sample shows about 80,000 distinct CDR3 sequences, more than 8.5% of them seen only once. CDR3 length equals 14 residues. The germline V and J ends were trimmed by 5 bases and 6 bases, with 16 bases remaining between them. Germline-derived CDR1 and CDR2 are SEHNR and FQNEAQ (reference sequence). About this clonotype: Its antigen is not known.

Broader study findings: Among TCRs, those above 1 in 1000 frequency were unaffected by DPC sensitization. It was expanded TCRs that formed significantly more large CDR3 similarity clusters than controls did.

The chain uses TRBV7-9 and TRBJ1-2, with a possible D match to TRBD1 (5 bases). The sequence was collected from a woman younger than 45 with alopecia areata. Some clones in this sample may be carry-over from other donors' samples. Specimen: whole blood, collected in connection with sensitization to the hapten diphenylcyclopropenone (DPC). The CDR3 bases are TGTGCCAGCAGCCCGACAGCCTTCTACGATGGCTACACCTTC. Translation: CASSPTAFYDGYTF. The full variable domain, rest sourced from reference TRBV7-9 and TRBJ1-2, is DTGVSQNPRHKITKRGQNVTFRCDPISEHNRLYWYRQTLGQGPEFLTYFQNEAQLEKSRLLSDRFSAERPKGSFSTLEIQRTEQGDSAMYLCASSPTAFYDGYTFGSGTRLTVV.